This T cell receptor (beta chain) was identified in a study of cytotoxic CD8 clonotypes in ibrutinib-treated CLL (dated by TCRdb to the early 2020s). With respect to the entire study: In this cohort, around 15 patients were treatment-naive and ten to eleven were relapsed/refractory, while some 17 had unmutated IGHV. Partial responses were observed in about 24 patients and complete responses in 2; after a median follow-up of roughly 62 months, remission was maintained in 14 patients and progression was observed in approximately twelve. Response samples were taken after a median of 12 months on treatment, ranging from about 6 to 40 months. On average, each sample yielded 255,043 productive templates and about 100,000 productive rearrangements. Of the 85 to 95 participants in the trial, about two dozen had longitudinal samples available. Cryopreserved peripheral blood mononuclear cells were collected before treatment, at response, and at either disease progression or sustained remission. Here is what the overall study found, with its caveats: Clonality rose at ibrutinib response, remained stable during sustained remission, and dropped back toward baseline at progression. Sampling times were not matched between patients in sustained remission and patients whose disease was progressing, and lymph node repertoires were not examined. Public clonotypes were rare and either contracted or stayed stable during treatment, and the rise in clonality at ibrutinib response reflected the expansion of private clonotypes. Baseline clonality was found to be higher than that of age-matched healthy donors and was strongly correlated with circulating CD8+ T-cell counts.

On this clone: Its antigen remains unidentified. No much larger clone is present one base from it, and per-base qualities are unavailable.

Each clonotype received, on average, about 10x coverage in deep resolution sequencing performed on a MiSeq, where the target depth lay between 1 in 1 million and 1 in 200,000 T cells. The immunoSEQ hsTCRB Kit was used to generate the TCR beta libraries. The authors' pipeline ran thus. Data were analyzed with ImmunoSEQ Data Assistant and ImmunoSEQ Analyzer, with V, D and J genes assigned per IMGT definitions. Clonality, with values ranging from 0 to 1, was calculated as one minus the normalized Shannon entropy of productive rearrangement frequencies. Only overrepresented clonotypes making up at least 0.05% of the repertoire of each patient were included in the public clonotype analysis. Thirteen age-matched healthy donor repertoires from immuneACCESS served as clonality controls. The clones in this table, taken by TCRdb from immuneACCESS, are in-frame only. Not every clone is retained; where verified, under half of the shortfall comes from an unresolved V gene, and the cause of the rest is unknown. The DNA gave D and trimming, while V, J and clone size come from that table. Recorded for this sample are some 290,000 clones; roughly 85% of them occurred a single time. Clones ranked in the top ten supply 5.5% to 8% of the sample.

The germline V gene supplies CDR1 MNHEY and CDR2 SVGAGI. Including the terminal cysteine and phenylalanine, the CDR3 comprises 13 residues. The only DNA kept is the CDR3, 39 bases in frame from the first base. V lost 6 bases and J lost 1 base, and the count of bases not matched to a germline gene is 2. Around 1.8 micrograms of genomic DNA were extracted from cryopreserved PBMCs for TCR beta library preparation. Longitudinal blood samples from CLL patients on ibrutinib monotherapy were analyzed using high-throughput TCR beta sequencing. The patients were enrolled in a single-center, open-label phase 2 trial of ibrutinib monotherapy.

The sequence came from a human donor with chronic lymphocytic leukemia. The sample here was PBMCs, taken before ibrutinib treatment. The rearrangement joined TRBV6-5 to TRBJ2-5, with 7 central nucleotides matching TRBD1. The CDR3 reads CASRGTAQETQYF. The nucleotides are TGTGCCAGCAGAGGGACAGCCCAAGAGACCCAGTACTTC.